The entry that follows covers one T cell receptor (beta chain) sequence. Its antigen is undetermined. Germline V gene sequence: CDR1 LNHDA, CDR2 SQIVND (reference sequence). CDR3 size: 16 residues. V was clipped by 6 bases and J by 0 bases, with 18 bases between them. The data derive from a study of cytomegalovirus exposure and HLA in healthy donors. Study-level background: A previous analysis identified more than 100 million unique TCR beta sequences derived from 180 million or so T cells. Study results and caveats: Among donors in an Asian-associated ancestry cluster, a later analysis reportedly found fewer N-insertions than the approximately 670-donor mean.

Primers included in the PCR were 60 Vbeta and 13 Jbeta primers. TCRdb keeps only in-frame clones here, not all; method: immunoSEQ multiplex PCR. The sample includes about 130,000 clones. Donors were ostensibly healthy at sampling, although undocumented immune exposures were probable. The receptor comes from a woman between 55 and 75 years old in good health and CMV-seronegative. This chain joins TRBV19 and TRBJ2-7; TRBD2 might be the D (6 bases). Sequenced sample: PBMCs. Written as DNA, the CDR3 is TGTGCCAGTAGCCCTGGGAGGTTGAAAAACTCCTACGAGCAGTACTTC. This sequence encodes CASSPGRLKNSYEQYF.